This T cell receptor beta chain came from a study of human versus mouse CDR3 diversity and MHC coevolution. Study overall: Valid reads per sample ranged from roughly 5.5 x 10^6 to 1.8 x 10^7.

The CDR3 consists of 14 residues. The V gene end was trimmed by 11 bases and the J gene end by 5 bases; junction bases not matched to a gene: 7. Germline loops: CDR1 ENHRY, CDR2 SYGVKD. On this clone itself: As yet, its antigen is unknown.

Data came from immunoSEQ multiplex PCR; TCRdb stores just in-frame clones and leaves some out. The data contain around 59,000 clones, approximately 94% of them seen just once; the ten biggest clones take up 18%. Study findings and constraints: Human CDR3s averaged more deletions and insertions than mouse CDR3s. By iCHAO1, human TCR beta clonotypes numbered some 1.5 million, the most.

The clonotype originates from a person in their sixties or seventies in good health. Sequencing input: naive CD4+ T cells from blood. Subset described: CD45RO-negative CD62L-positive naive CD4 T cells. J is TRBJ2-3 and V is TRBV10-3; 13 bases map to TRBD2. The CDR3 bases are TGTGCCTCCAAACTAGCGGGAGGGGAAGATACGCAGTATTTT. Protein product: CASKLAGGEDTQYF.